A selection of T cell receptor beta chains follows, all from one sample in a study of blood T cell repertoires in COVID-19. Produced via immunoSEQ multiplex PCR; TCRdb's table is partial and in-frame only. The sample has about 25,000 clones; around 75% are singletons. The material sequenced was peripheral blood. Source of these receptors: a woman older than 75 with acute or convalescent COVID-19. Each CDR3 is given without its conserved first and last residue. Size is stated for part of the rows, as once, few or many counts, or as a class when the clone is expanded.

abundance: once
j_gene: TRBJ2-2
v_gene: TRBV11-2
CDR3aa: ASSLRQGAIGELF

abundance: once
j_gene: TRBJ2-7
v_gene: TRBV9
CDR3aa: ASSVAGREGVEQY

abundance: NA
j_gene: TRBJ1-2
v_gene: TRBV5-5
CDR3aa: ASSLGRGRSGYT

abundance: few
j_gene: TRBJ2-3
v_gene: TRBV7-9
CDR3aa: ASSLGQGADTQY

abundance: once
j_gene: TRBJ1-1
v_gene: TRBV6-5
CDR3aa: ASSYPGQSATEAF

abundance: NA
j_gene: TRBJ1-5
v_gene: TRBV10-3
CDR3aa: ATSTEDQPQH

abundance: NA
j_gene: TRBJ1-1
v_gene: TRBV10-3
CDR3aa: AIRPQGAENTEAF

abundance: once
j_gene: TRBJ2-3
v_gene: TRBV14
CDR3aa: ASSQDRSRTEGYTDTQY

abundance: once
j_gene: TRBJ2-7
v_gene: TRBV5-6
CDR3aa: ASSSTNRGRGEQY

abundance: NA
j_gene: TRBJ1-4
v_gene: TRBV15
CDR3aa: ATSRARGREKLF

abundance: NA
j_gene: TRBJ2-7
v_gene: TRBV7-7
CDR3aa: APETASRLCCGIGDEQY

abundance: NA
j_gene: TRBJ2-3
v_gene: TRBV11-1
CDR3aa: ASSLGGGGTDTQY

abundance: NA
j_gene: TRBJ2-7
v_gene: TRBV4-3
CDR3aa: ASSRQLAGGYEQY

abundance: NA
j_gene: TRBJ1-5
v_gene: TRBV6-5
CDR3aa: ACRSRDNQPQH

abundance: few
j_gene: TRBJ2-5
v_gene: TRBV10-3
CDR3aa: AISPRGSETQY

abundance: NA
j_gene: TRBJ2-1
v_gene: TRBV7-2
CDR3aa: ASSLNGEPYNEQF

abundance: NA
j_gene: TRBJ2-5
v_gene: TRBV25-1
CDR3aa: ASTIEETQY

abundance: NA
j_gene: TRBJ1-2
v_gene: TRBV18
CDR3aa: ASSPGAGLNGYT

abundance: NA
j_gene: TRBJ1-4
v_gene: TRBV30
CDR3aa: AWSPPGKNEKLF

abundance: NA
j_gene: TRBJ2-5
v_gene: TRBV5-6
CDR3aa: ASSLADSGGPQETQY

abundance: NA
j_gene: TRBJ1-4
v_gene: TRBV3-1/TRBV3-2
CDR3aa: ASSQGRLTPATNEKLF

abundance: NA
j_gene: TRBJ1-2
v_gene: TRBV5-4
CDR3aa: ASSSTSPGQGAGYT

abundance: NA
j_gene: TRBJ2-5
v_gene: TRBV2
CDR3aa: ASSWGGDETQY

abundance: NA
j_gene: TRBJ2-1
v_gene: TRBV10-2
CDR3aa: ASTGTGPTANEQF

abundance: NA
j_gene: TRBJ2-6
v_gene: TRBV5-1
CDR3aa: ASSLGQGASGANVLT

abundance: NA
j_gene: TRBJ1-2
v_gene: TRBV7-2
CDR3aa: ASSYRDRRVGYT

abundance: NA
j_gene: TRBJ1-4
v_gene: TRBV9
CDR3aa: ASSVGGQGANEKLF

abundance: once
j_gene: TRBJ1-2
v_gene: TRBV28
CDR3aa: ASRTTGGSYGYT

abundance: NA
j_gene: TRBJ1-5
v_gene: TRBV2
CDR3aa: ASNYMGGGNQPQH

abundance: NA
j_gene: TRBJ1-1
v_gene: TRBV19
CDR3aa: ASSDRGGGTEAF

abundance: NA
j_gene: TRBJ1-4
v_gene: TRBV7-6
CDR3aa: ASSLGGAPTNEKLF

abundance: NA
j_gene: TRBJ2-1
v_gene: TRBV9
CDR3aa: ASSVGLAGSDEQF

abundance: NA
j_gene: TRBJ1-6
v_gene: TRBV10-3
CDR3aa: ASLLIEGSPLH

abundance: NA
j_gene: TRBJ1-5
v_gene: TRBV6-6
CDR3aa: ASSYPSGGGNQPQH

abundance: NA
j_gene: TRBJ1-1
v_gene: TRBV9
CDR3aa: ASSVTSGTGDLNTEAF